The clone carrying this T cell receptor (beta chain) was detected a few times. There were only Caucasian adults among the donors, and all lived in Nashville, Tennessee. Between the trimmed V and J ends, which lost 5 bases and 8 bases, there was a span of 12 bases. The V gene's germline CDR1 is MNHEY and CDR2 SVGAGI. The CDR3 extends over 12 amino acids. These data are taken from a study of shared clonotypes between healthy human individuals. Method: immunoSEQ multiplex PCR; TCRdb's copy keeps in-frame clones and lacks some. The top ten clones hold 1.4% to 1.5% of a sample with about 1 million clones, under 80% of them seen once.

The chain carries TRBV6-5 and TRBJ1-2, with a possible D match to TRBD1 (5 bases). The sample consisted of memory CD4+ T cells sorted from blood. Indicated subset: CD45RA-negative fraction. The TCR sequence derives from a man between 18 and 35 years old in good health. CDR3 residues: CASSNDRRGYTF. The CDR3 DNA sequence: TGTGCCAGCAGTAACGACAGAAGAGGCTACACCTTC.